This TCR beta chain comes out of a study of T cell repertoires in cytomegalovirus infection. About the research overall: Public TCR beta signatures marked donors with CMV infection and the matching HLA. Regarding the study as a whole: There were carriers of CMV plus the relevant HLA, and cumulative public TCR beta family frequency identified them. Ex vivo responses were dominated by HLA-C-restricted CMV-specific TCR beta clonotypes.

With regard to this clonotype: Its antigen is unidentified.

TCRdb passed the reads through MiXCR, listing each CDR3 protein once. The table shows 150,000 to 200,000 distinct CDR3 sequences, with approximately 30% occurring only once. Sequenced material: PBMCs. The receptor comes from a human donor in good health (CMV status not recorded). Some clones in this sample may be carry-over from other donors' samples.

CDR3 in amino acids: CATSRVKWGIEKLFF. The DNA of the CDR3 is TGTGCCACCAGCAGAGTCAAGTGGGGGATAGAAAAACTGTTTTTT. The chain couples TRBV15 to TRBJ1-4; weak D call: TRBD1 (5 bases). Germline CDR1 and CDR2: LNHNV and YYDKDF (reference sequence). With 1 base removed from V and 8 bases from J, the gap between germline ends came to 14 bases. This CDR3 region has 15 residues.